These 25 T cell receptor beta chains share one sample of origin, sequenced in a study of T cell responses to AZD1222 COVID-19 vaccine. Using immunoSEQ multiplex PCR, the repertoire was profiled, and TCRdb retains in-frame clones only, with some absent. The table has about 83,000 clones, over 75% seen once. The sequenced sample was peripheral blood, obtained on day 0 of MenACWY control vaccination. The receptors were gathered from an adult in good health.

The CDR3 nucleotides are TGTGCCAGCACCACAGGGGGAACTGAAGCTTTCTTT. Translating gives CASTTGGTEAFF. V and J are TRBV27 and TRBJ1-1; 8 nucleotides line up with TRBD1. Germline V gives CDR1 MNHEY, CDR2 SMNVEV (reference sequence). The J segment lost 5 bases and the V segment lost 7 bases, leaving 3 bases of the junction unmatched. This CDR3 spans 12 amino acids.

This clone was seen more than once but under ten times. CDR3 sequence (DNA): TGTGCCAGCGGGGGAGACACTGAAGCTTTCTTT. Encoded protein: CASGGDTEAFF. The chain combines TRBV6-5 with TRBJ1-1; the D gene is possibly TRBD1 (5 bases). CDR1 and CDR2 (germline): MNHEY, SVGAGI. V lost 8 bases, J lost 3 bases, and 7 bases lay in between. The CDR3 is made up of 11 amino acids.

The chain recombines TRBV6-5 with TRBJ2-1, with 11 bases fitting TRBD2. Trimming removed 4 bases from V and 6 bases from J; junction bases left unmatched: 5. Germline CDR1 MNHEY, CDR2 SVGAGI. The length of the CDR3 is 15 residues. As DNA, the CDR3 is TGTGCCAGCAGTTCGGGACTAGCGGTGTTCAATGAGCAGTTCTTC. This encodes CASSSGLAVFNEQFF.

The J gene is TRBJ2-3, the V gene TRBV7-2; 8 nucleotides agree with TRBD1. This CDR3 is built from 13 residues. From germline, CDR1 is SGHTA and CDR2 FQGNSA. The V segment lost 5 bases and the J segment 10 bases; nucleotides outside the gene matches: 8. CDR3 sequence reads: CASSLGQGDAQYF. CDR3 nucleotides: TGTGCCAGCAGCCTAGGACAGGGAGACGCGCAGTATTTT. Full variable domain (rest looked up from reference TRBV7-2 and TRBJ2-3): GAGVSQSPSNKVTEKGKDVELRCDPISGHTALYWYRQSLGQGLEFLIYFQGNSAPDKSGLPSDRFSAERTGGSVSTLTIQRTQQEDSAVYLCASSLGQGDAQYFGPGTRLTVL.

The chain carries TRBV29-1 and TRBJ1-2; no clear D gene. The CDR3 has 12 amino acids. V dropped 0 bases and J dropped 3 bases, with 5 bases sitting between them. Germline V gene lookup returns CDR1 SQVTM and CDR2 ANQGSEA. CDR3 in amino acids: CSVEERYYGYTF. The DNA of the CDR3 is TGCAGCGTTGAAGAGCGATACTATGGCTACACCTTC.

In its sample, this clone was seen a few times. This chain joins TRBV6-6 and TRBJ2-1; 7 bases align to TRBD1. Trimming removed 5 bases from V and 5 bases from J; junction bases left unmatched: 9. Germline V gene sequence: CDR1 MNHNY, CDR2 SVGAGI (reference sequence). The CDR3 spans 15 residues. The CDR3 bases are TGTGCCAGCAGTACTCCTCAGGGGGTTAACAATGAGCAGTTCTTC. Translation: CASSTPQGVNNEQFF.

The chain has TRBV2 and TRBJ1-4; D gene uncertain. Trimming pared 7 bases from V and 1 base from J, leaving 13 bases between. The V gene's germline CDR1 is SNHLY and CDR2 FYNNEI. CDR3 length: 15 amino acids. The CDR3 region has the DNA TGTGCCAGCATACTCTCCGGGGTAACTAATGAAAAACTGTTTTTT. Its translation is CASILSGVTNEKLFF.

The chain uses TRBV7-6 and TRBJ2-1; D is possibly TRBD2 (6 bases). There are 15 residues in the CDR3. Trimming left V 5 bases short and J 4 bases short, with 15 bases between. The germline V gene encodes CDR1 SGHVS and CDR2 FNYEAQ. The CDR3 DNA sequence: TGTGCCAGCAGCAAAAGGCGGGGCAGTTACAATGAGCAGTTCTTC. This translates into CASSKRRGSYNEQFF.

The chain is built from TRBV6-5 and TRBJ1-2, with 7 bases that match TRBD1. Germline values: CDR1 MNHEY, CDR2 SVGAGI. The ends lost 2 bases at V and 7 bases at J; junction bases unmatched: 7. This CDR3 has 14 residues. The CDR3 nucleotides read TGTGCCAGCAGTTACGAGGGGGCGGTAGCTGGCTACACCTTC. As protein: CASSYEGAVAGYTF.

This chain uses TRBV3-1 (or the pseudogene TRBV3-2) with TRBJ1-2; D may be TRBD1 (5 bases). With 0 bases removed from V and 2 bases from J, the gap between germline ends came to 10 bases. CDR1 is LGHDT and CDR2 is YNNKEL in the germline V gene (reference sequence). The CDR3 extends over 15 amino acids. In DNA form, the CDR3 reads TGTGCCAGCAGCCAAGATTACCAGGGAAACTATGGCTACACCTTC. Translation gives CASSQDYQGNYGYTF.

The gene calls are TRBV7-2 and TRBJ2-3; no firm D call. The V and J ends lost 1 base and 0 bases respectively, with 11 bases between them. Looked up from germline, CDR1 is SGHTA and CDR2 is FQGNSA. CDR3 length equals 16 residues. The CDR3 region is CASSLEGTISTDTQYF. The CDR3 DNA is TGTGCCAGCAGCTTAGAGGGCACTATTAGCACAGATACGCAGTATTTT. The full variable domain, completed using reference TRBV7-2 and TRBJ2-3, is GAGVSQSPSNKVTEKGKDVELRCDPISGHTALYWYRQSLGQGLEFLIYFQGNSAPDKSGLPSDRFSAERTGGSVSTLTIQRTQQEDSAVYLCASSLEGTISTDTQYFGPGTRLTVL.

CDR3 sequence (DNA): TGTGCCAGCAGCCCGACCGGGACAGGGCGCGACTACGAGCAGTACTTC. Protein product: CASSPTGTGRDYEQYF. The chain links TRBV7-9 to TRBJ2-7; 9 bases match TRBD1. CDR3 length: 16 amino acids. The germline CDR1 and CDR2 sequences are SEHNR and FQNEAQ (reference sequence). Germline trimming cut 5 bases from V and 3 bases from J; bases unmatched to any gene: 11.

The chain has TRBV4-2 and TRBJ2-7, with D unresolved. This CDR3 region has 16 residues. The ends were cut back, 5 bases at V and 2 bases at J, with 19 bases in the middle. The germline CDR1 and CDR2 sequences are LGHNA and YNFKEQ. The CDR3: CASSRGTSASTYEQYF. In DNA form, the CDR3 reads TGTGCCAGCAGCAGAGGAACCTCGGCATCGACCTACGAGCAGTACTTC.

Here the CDR3 reads CATSELDRGGETQYF. CDR3 bases: TGTGCCACCAGTGAACTCGACAGGGGAGGAGAGACCCAGTACTTC. The chain carries TRBV24-1 and TRBJ2-5; 8 bases map to TRBD1. After removal of 4 bases from V and 4 bases from J, the junction contained 7 bases not matched to a gene. Germline lookup yields CDR1 KGHDR and CDR2 SFDVKD. This CDR3 comprises 15 residues.

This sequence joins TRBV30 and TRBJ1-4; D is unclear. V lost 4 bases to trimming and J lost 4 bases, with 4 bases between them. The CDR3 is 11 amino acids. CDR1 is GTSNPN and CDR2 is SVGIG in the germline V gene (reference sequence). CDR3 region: CAWKGNEKLFF. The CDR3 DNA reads TGTGCCTGGAAGGGTAATGAAAAACTGTTTTTT. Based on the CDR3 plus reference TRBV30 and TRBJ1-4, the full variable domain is SQTIHQWPATLVQPVGSPLSLECTVEGTSNPNLYWYRQAAGRGLQLLFYSVGIGQISSEVPQNLSASRPQDRQFILSSKKLLLSDSGFYLCAWKGNEKLFFGSGTQLSVL.

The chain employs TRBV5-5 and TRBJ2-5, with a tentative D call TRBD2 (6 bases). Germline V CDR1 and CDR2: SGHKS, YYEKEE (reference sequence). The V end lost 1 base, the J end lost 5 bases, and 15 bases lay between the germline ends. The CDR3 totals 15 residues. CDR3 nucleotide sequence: TGTGCCAGCAGCTTGCAATGGGGAGGCGAGGAGACCCAGTACTTC. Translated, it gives CASSLQWGGEETQYF.

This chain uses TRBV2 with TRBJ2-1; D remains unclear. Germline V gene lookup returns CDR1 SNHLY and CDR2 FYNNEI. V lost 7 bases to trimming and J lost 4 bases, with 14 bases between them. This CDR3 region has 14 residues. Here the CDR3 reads CASNPLLYYNEQFF. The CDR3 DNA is TGTGCCAGCAATCCCCTACTATATTACAATGAGCAGTTCTTC. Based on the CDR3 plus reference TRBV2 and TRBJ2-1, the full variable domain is EPEVTQTPSHQVTQMGQEVILRCVPISNHLYFYWYRQILGQKVEFLVSFYNNEISEKSEIFDDQFSVERPDGSNFTLKIRSTKLEDSAMYFCASNPLLYYNEQFFGPGTRLTVL.

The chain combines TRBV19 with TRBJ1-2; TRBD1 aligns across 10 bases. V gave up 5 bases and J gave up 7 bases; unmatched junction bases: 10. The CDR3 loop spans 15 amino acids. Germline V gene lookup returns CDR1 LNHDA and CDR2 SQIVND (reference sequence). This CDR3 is CASSDPGTGVGGYTF. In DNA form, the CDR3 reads TGTGCCAGTAGTGACCCCGGGACAGGGGTTGGTGGCTACACCTTC.

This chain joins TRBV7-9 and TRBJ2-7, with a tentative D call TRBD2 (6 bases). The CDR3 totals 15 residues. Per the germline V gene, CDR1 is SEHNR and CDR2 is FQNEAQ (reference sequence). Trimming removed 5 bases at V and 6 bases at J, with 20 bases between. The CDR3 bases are TGTGCCAGCAGCGCTGCGGGATTACTGGGCTCCGAGCAGTACTTC. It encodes CASSAAGLLGSEQYF.

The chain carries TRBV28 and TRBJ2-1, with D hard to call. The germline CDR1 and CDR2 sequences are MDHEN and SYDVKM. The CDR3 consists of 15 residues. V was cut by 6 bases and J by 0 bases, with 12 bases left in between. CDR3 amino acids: CASRMGASSYNEQFF. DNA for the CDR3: TGTGCCAGCAGGATGGGCGCGAGCTCCTACAATGAGCAGTTCTTC.

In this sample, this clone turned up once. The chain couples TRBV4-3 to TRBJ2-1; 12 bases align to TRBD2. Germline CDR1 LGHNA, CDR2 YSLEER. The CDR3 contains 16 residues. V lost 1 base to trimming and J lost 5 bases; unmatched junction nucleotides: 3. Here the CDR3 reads CASSQGTSGVNNEQFF. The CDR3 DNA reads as TGCGCCAGCAGCCAAGGGACTAGCGGGGTCAACAATGAGCAGTTCTTC.

Here the CDR3 reads CASSQGAYRGGGNQPQHF. For the CDR3, the DNA is TGCGCCAGCAGCCAAGGTGCTTACAGGGGAGGCGGCAATCAGCCCCAGCATTTT. The J gene is TRBJ1-5, the V gene TRBV4-1, with 7 bases identical to TRBD1. Losses at the gene ends were 1 base for V and 2 bases for J; bases not matched to a gene: 11. Germline lookup yields CDR1 MGHRA and CDR2 YSYEKL. This CDR3 comprises 18 residues.

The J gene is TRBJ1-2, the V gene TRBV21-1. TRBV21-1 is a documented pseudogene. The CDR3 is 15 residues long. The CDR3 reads CASSTLGGENYGYTF. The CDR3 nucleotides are TGTGCCAGCAGCACCTTGGGGGGTGAAAACTATGGCTACACCTTC.

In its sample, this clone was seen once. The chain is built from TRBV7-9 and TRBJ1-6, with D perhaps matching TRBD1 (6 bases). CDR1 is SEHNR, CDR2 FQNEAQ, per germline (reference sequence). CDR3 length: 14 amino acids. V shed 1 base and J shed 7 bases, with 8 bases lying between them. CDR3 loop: CASSLEGGNSPLHF. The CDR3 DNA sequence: TGTGCCAGCAGCTTAGAAGGGGGGAATTCACCCCTCCACTTT.

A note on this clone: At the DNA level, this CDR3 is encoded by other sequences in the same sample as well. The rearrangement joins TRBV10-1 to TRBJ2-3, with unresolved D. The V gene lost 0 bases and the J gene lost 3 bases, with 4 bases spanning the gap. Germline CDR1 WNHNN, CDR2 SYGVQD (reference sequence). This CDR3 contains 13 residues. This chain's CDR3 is CASSESGTDTQYF. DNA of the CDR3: TGCGCCAGCAGTGAGTCAGGAACAGATACGCAGTATTTT.